This T cell receptor (beta chain) was captured in a study of control samples from healthy donors and cancer patients. About this clone itself: Different DNA sequences within this sample yield the same CDR3.

Sequenced by immunoSEQ multiplex PCR; TCRdb stores in-frame clones only, minus some. The sample records 200,000 or so clones, about 90% being singletons. The CDR3 has 15 residues. After removal of 1 base from V and 4 bases from J, the junction contained 3 bases not matched to a gene. Germline CDR1 is SEHNR and CDR2 is FQNEAQ (reference sequence). The specimen was blood. The receptor was derived from a young man in good health. V is TRBV7-9 and J is TRBJ2-1, with 8 bases that match TRBD1. The CDR3 reads CASSLGQGSYNEQFF. CDR3 nucleotides: TGTGCCAGCAGCTTAGGACAGGGGTCTTACAATGAGCAGTTCTTC.